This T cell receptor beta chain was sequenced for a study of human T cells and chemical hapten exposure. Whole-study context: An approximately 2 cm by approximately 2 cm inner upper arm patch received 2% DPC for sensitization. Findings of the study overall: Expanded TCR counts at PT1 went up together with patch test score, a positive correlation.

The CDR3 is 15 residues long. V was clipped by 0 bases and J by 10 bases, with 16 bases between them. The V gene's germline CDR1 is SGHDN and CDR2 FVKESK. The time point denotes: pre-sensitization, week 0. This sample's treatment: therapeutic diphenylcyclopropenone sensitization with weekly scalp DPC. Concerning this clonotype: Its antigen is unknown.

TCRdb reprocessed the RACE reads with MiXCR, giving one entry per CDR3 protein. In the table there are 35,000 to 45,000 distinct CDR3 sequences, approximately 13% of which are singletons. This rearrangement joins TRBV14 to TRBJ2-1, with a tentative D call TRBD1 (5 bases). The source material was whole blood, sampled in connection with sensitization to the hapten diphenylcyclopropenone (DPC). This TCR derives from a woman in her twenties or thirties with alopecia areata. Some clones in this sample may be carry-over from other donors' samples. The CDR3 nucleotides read TGTGCCAGCAGCCAAGATTGGAGTGGGGCCGGAGAGCAGTTCTTC. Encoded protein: CASSQDWSGAGEQFF.